Detailed here is one T cell receptor beta chain. The PCR made use of 60 Vbeta and 13 Jbeta primers. TCRdb's copy holds only in-frame clones and misses some; the assay was immunoSEQ multiplex PCR. The sample yields 120,000 or so clones, roughly a tenth seen once. Healthy bone marrow donors formed the donor group. These data are taken from a study of cytomegalovirus exposure and HLA in healthy donors. Germline V CDR1 and CDR2: SEHNR, FQNEAQ (reference sequence). V shed 0 bases and J 5 bases; nucleotides not matched to a gene: 11. CDR3 length equals 19 residues. The source is a woman aged 18-29 years in good health and CMV-seropositive. Sequenced input: PBMCs. The rearrangement uses TRBV7-9 and TRBJ2-2; 11 nucleotides align to TRBD1. The CDR3 DNA follows: TGTGCCAGCAGCTTAGCCCGAAGCGGACAGGGGGCGCGAACCGGGGAGCTGTTTTTT. This codes for CASSLARSGQGARTGELFF.